This TCR beta chain was documented in a study of blood T cell repertoires in COVID-19. Study details: Samples of COVID-19 (acute and convalescent) were obtained from the United States, Italy and Spain. PBMCs, B-cell-depleted T cells, or T cells were the source of the cDNA or gDNA that made up the material.

Authors' processing steps: Reference gene primer amplification yielded estimated nucleated cell counts. Measured with immunoSEQ multiplex PCR; TCRdb has only the in-frame clones, and not every one. V and J calls and clone size are copied from that table; D and trimming were computed from the DNA. The sample includes about 250,000 clones, around 88% of them seen just once. This clonotype was sampled from an elderly man with acute or convalescent COVID-19. Material for sequencing was peripheral blood.

The CDR3 region is CASSLWTAGVTEAFF. CDR3 nucleotides: TGTGCCAGCAGTTTGTGGACAGCTGGGGTCACTGAAGCTTTCTTT. The chain links TRBV27 to TRBJ1-1; tentatively, D is TRBD1 (6 bases). V gave up 3 bases and J gave up 4 bases, with 15 bases separating them. There are 15 residues in the CDR3. CDR1 and CDR2 from the germline V gene are MNHEY and SMNVEV (reference sequence).